Here is one TCR beta chain with its context. The sample is drawn from a study of blood T cell repertoires in COVID-19. For the study at large: Acute-phase and convalescent COVID-19 samples originated in the United States, Italy and Spain. From T cells, B-cell-depleted T cells, or PBMCs came the material, which was cDNA or gDNA.

Original handling: Cell counts per sample came from amplifying reference gene primers. Sequenced by immunoSEQ multiplex PCR; TCRdb stores in-frame clones only, minus some. V, J and clone size reflect that table, while D and trimming were determined from the DNA. Among under 300,000 clones listed, 82% were seen once. CDR1 and CDR2 (germline): LNHDA, SQIVND (reference sequence). V lost 0 bases and J lost 0, with 6 bases in between. This CDR3 is built from 15 residues. The sample comprised peripheral blood. This sequence joins TRBV19 and TRBJ2-1, with D maybe TRBD1 (5 bases). This receptor was identified in a woman in her sixties or seventies with active or convalescent COVID-19. This CDR3 is CASSIDQGSYNEQFF. The CDR3, as DNA: TGTGCCAGTAGTATAGACCAGGGCTCCTACAATGAGCAGTTCTTC.